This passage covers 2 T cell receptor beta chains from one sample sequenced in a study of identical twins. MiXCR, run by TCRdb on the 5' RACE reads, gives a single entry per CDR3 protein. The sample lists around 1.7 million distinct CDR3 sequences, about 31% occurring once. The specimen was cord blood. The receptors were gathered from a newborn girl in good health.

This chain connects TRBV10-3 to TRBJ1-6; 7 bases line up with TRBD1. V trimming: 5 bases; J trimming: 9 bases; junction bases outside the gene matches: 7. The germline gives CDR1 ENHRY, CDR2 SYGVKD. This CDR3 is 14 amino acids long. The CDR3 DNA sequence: TGTGCCATCAGTCTAGACAGGGAGGTTTCACCCCTCCACTTT. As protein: CAISLDREVSPLHF.

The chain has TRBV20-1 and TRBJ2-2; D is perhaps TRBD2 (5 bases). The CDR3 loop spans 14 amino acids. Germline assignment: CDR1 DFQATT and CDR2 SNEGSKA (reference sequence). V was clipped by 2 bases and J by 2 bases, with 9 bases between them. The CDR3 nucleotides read TGCAGTGCTAGAAGAAGCGGCAACACCGGGGAGCTGTTTTTT. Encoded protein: CSARRSGNTGELFF.